This T cell receptor (beta chain) was identified during a study of shared clonotypes between healthy human individuals. Findings and limits, study-wide: Investigators expected sequencing depth to affect clonotype sharing among donors. Genetic and exposure-history diversity was limited by the small donor number.

Positive CCR7 selection of CD45RO-negative cells yielded the naive CD8 cells, and terminally differentiated effector memory CD45RA+ cells were excluded. Trimming pared 4 bases from V and 6 bases from J, leaving 8 bases between. The germline gives CDR1 PRHDT, CDR2 FYEKMQ (reference sequence). This CDR3 spans 12 amino acids. Comments on this clone: What it recognizes is unknown.

Generated by immunoSEQ multiplex PCR, the TCRdb table keeps only in-frame clones and is missing some. Of approximately 2,200,000 clones detected, 93% appear once; the ten largest clones hold 1.5% to 2%. The source of this sequence is a man younger than 35 in good health. Some clones in this sample may be carry-over from other donors' samples. Source material: naive CD8+ T cells from PBMCs. The J gene is TRBJ2-3, the V gene TRBV13; no clear D gene. CDR3 residues: CASSSMEDTQYF. The CDR3 DNA sequence: TGTGCCAGCAGCTCCATGGAGGATACGCAGTATTTT.